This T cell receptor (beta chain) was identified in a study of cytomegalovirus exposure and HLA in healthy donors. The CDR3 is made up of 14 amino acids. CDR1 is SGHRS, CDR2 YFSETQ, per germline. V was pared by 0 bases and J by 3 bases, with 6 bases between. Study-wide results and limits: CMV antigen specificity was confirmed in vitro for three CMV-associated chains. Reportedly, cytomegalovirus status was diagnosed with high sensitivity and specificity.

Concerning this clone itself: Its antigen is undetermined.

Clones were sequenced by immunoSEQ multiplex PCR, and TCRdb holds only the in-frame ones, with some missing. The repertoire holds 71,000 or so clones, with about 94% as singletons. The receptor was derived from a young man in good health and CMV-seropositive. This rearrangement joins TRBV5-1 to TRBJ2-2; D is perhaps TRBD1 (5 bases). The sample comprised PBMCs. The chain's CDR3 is CASSLGQHTGELFF. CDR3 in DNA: TGCGCCAGCAGCTTGGGACAGCACACCGGGGAGCTGTTTTTT. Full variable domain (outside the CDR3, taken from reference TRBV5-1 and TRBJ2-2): KAGVTQTPRYLIKTRGQQVTLSCSPISGHRSVSWYQQTPGQGLQFLFEYFSETQRNKGNFPGRFSGRQFSNSRSEMNVSTLELGDSALYLCASSLGQHTGELFFGEGSRLTVL.